These 26 T cell receptor beta chains were sequenced from one sample in a study of T cell repertoires in cytomegalovirus infection. These receptors lack a known antigen. Via MiXCR, TCRdb re-called the reads, giving one row per CDR3 protein. This sample carries about half a million distinct CDR3 sequences, roughly a third of them seen once, and the ten largest clones take about 17%. The material sequenced was cultured PBMCs, taken from culture after CMV antigen stimulation. Source of these receptors: a human donor in good health (CMV status not recorded). Some clones in this sample may be carry-over from other donors' samples.

This clonotype was recorded a few times. The chain employs TRBV24-1 and TRBJ2-5, with 8 positions matching TRBD1. Per the germline V gene, CDR1 is KGHDR and CDR2 is SFDVKD. This CDR3 has 15 residues. Germline trimming cut 3 bases from V and 4 bases from J; bases unmatched to any gene: 6. The CDR3 DNA reads as TGTGCCACCAGTGATCGCCGGACAGGGAGAGAGACCCAGTACTTC. Its translation: CATSDRRTGRETQYF.

The rearrangement joins TRBV6-1 to TRBJ1-6; D is perhaps TRBD1 (6 bases). Germline V gene lookup returns CDR1 MNHNS and CDR2 SASEGT. This CDR3 contains 14 residues. V was clipped by 4 bases and J by 8 bases, with 12 bases between them. In DNA, the CDR3 is TGTGCCAGCAGTGCAAGAGGGGGAGATTCACCCCTCCACTTT. Protein product: CASSARGGDSPLHF.

The J gene is TRBJ1-4, the V gene TRBV30; 8 nucleotides match TRBD1. This CDR3 has 14 residues. V shed 3 bases and J 8 bases; nucleotides not matched to a gene: 8. The germline V gene has CDR1 GTSNPN and CDR2 SVGIG (reference sequence). The CDR3 loop is CAWSIGTGGEKLFF. The DNA of the CDR3 is TGTGCCTGGAGCATCGGGACAGGCGGGGAAAAACTGTTTTTT.

This clonotype was seen more than once but under ten times. A much bigger clone sits one base away, suggesting this may be a read error. The V call is TRBV11-2, the J call TRBJ1-1; no reliable D call. Germline-derived CDR1 and CDR2 are SGHAT and FQNNGV. V lost 0 bases to trimming and J lost 0 bases, with 8 bases between them. CDR3 length equals 15 residues. In nucleotides, the CDR3 is TGTGCCAGCAGCTTAGATCCGGTCATGAACACTGAAGCTTTCTTT. It codes for CASSLDPVMNTEAFF.

The table lists this clonotype with a few counts. This chain links TRBV4-2 with TRBJ2-5; D might be TRBD1 (6 bases). The germline V gene has CDR1 LGHNA and CDR2 YNFKEQ. V lost 0 bases, J lost 4 bases, and 12 bases lay in between. The CDR3 length is 15 residues. The CDR3 loop reads CASSQEGAKGETQYF. The CDR3 DNA is TGTGCCAGCAGCCAAGAGGGGGCCAAGGGAGAGACCCAGTACTTC.

The V gene is TRBV4-1, the J gene TRBJ1-1, with D hard to call. Germline V lookup: CDR1 MGHRA, CDR2 YSYEKL. V lost 0 bases and J 7 bases, leaving 9 bases between the germline ends. The length of the CDR3 is 13 residues. The DNA of the CDR3 is TGCGCCAGCAGCCAAGATACGTTCCTTGAAGCTTTCTTT. This sequence encodes CASSQDTFLEAFF.

V usage is TRBV27 and J usage is TRBJ2-3, with 8 bases identical to TRBD1. This CDR3 is 16 amino acids long. V was pared by 5 bases and J by 1 base, with 8 bases of the junction left unmatched. Germline V gene data show CDR1 as MNHEY and CDR2 as SMNVEV (reference sequence). The CDR3 region is CASSDPRGRGTDTQYF. As DNA, the CDR3 is TGTGCCAGCAGTGACCCCAGGGGGCGCGGCACAGATACGCAGTATTTT.

CDR3 protein: CSVGEGPETQYF. CDR3 bases: TGCAGCGTTGGGGAAGGGCCGGAGACCCAGTACTTC. The V and J genes are TRBV29-1 and TRBJ2-5, with D unclear. The germline gives CDR1 SQVTM, CDR2 ANQGSEA. Trimming took off 4 bases at V and 5 bases at J, with 11 bases between the two ends. The CDR3 spans 12 residues.

There are many counts of this clonotype. The chain employs TRBV7-2 and TRBJ2-3; 8 nucleotides line up with TRBD2. J lost 2 bases, V lost 4 bases, and 11 bases had no gene match. The CDR3 contains 17 residues. Germline values: CDR1 SGHTA, CDR2 FQGNSA. The CDR3 DNA reads TGTGCCAGCAGCTCAAGGGCCGGGAGGGGGTACACAGATACGCAGTATTTT. The encoded protein is CASSSRAGRGYTDTQYF.

The chain employs TRBV28 and TRBJ2-7, with TRBD1 matching over 7 bases. The germline CDR1 and CDR2 sequences are MDHEN and SYDVKM. CDR3 size: 14 residues. V was pared by 2 bases and J by 9 bases, with 10 bases of the junction left unmatched. CDR3 loop: CASSLVGQLDAQYF. The CDR3 nucleotides read TGTGCCAGCAGTTTAGTGGGACAGCTCGACGCGCAGTACTTC.

The chain links TRBV5-4 to TRBJ2-1; 12 positions match TRBD2. The CDR3 loop spans 16 amino acids. Germline values: CDR1 SGHNT, CDR2 YYREEE (reference sequence). V lost 4 bases and J lost 8; bases outside the gene matches: 10. Written as DNA, the CDR3 is TGTGCCAGCAGCCTAGTGACTAGCGGGAGTGGGGATGAGCAGTTCTTC. Translating gives CASSLVTSGSGDEQFF.

This clonotype was detected only once. This chain uses TRBV4-3 with TRBJ2-3; D is uncertain. The CDR3 is 16 residues long. The germline CDR1 and CDR2 sequences are LGHNA and YSLEER. V lost 6 bases, J lost 0 bases, and 16 bases lay in between. This CDR3 reads CASSGDWPVSTDTQYF. The CDR3 DNA reads as TGCGCCAGCAGTGGAGACTGGCCCGTTAGCACAGATACGCAGTATTTT.

This chain joins TRBV6-2 or TRBV6-3 and TRBJ2-1, with a possible D match to TRBD2 (5 bases). Deletions cut 5 bases from V and 1 base from J, with 12 bases between. The CDR3 runs to 15 residues. Germline CDR1 MNHEY, CDR2 SVGEGT. The CDR3 nucleotides read TGTGCCAGCAGTATTTGGGAGAGGTCCTACAATGAGCAGTTCTTC. Protein: CASSIWERSYNEQFF.

This sequence joins TRBV6-2 or TRBV6-3 and TRBJ2-5; 7 nucleotides agree with TRBD1. The CDR3 length is 15 residues. V shed 8 bases, J shed 4 bases, and the junction held 13 bases outside the gene matches. Germline-derived CDR1 and CDR2 are MNHEY and SVGEGT. CDR3 sequence (DNA): TGTGCCAGCGGAAGAACAGGGGCCCGCAGAGAGACCCAGTACTTC. As protein: CASGRTGARRETQYF.

This rearrangement joins TRBV7-2 to TRBJ2-1; D uncertain. Germline V gives CDR1 SGHTA, CDR2 FQGNSA. CDR3 length equals 18 residues. V was cut by 1 base and J by 6 bases, with 22 bases left in between. For the CDR3, the DNA is TGTGCCAGCAGCTTAGGTATTTTTTGGCAGATAATTCTCAATGAGCAGTTCTTC. It encodes CASSLGIFWQIILNEQFF.

This clonotype appeared once. The chain uses TRBV6-1 and TRBJ2-4, with D perhaps matching TRBD1 (5 bases). Trimming removed 7 bases from V and 6 bases from J, with 13 bases in between. This CDR3 has 13 residues. The V gene's germline CDR1 is MNHNS and CDR2 SASEGT. In nucleotides, the CDR3 is TGTGCCAGCACTTTGGCCCAGGGAAACATTCAGTACTTC. Translation: CASTLAQGNIQYF.

The rearrangement joins TRBV27 to TRBJ2-7; a weak D match, TRBD2 (6 bases). The length of the CDR3 is 15 residues. Trimming removed 3 bases at V and 4 bases at J, with 16 bases between. CDR1 and CDR2 from the germline V gene are MNHEY and SMNVEV (reference sequence). CDR3 coding DNA: TGTGCCAGCAGTTTGAAGGGAGGTGGTAGGTACGAGCAGTACTTC. Protein: CASSLKGGGRYEQYF.

The chain recombines TRBV2 with TRBJ1-2; TRBD1 is a possible D gene (5 bases). From germline, CDR1 is SNHLY and CDR2 FYNNEI. This CDR3 is 12 amino acids long. The V and J ends lost 11 bases and 7 bases respectively, with 17 bases between them. CDR3 DNA: TGTGCCGGTCCGCGGGGGATAGTTGGCTACACCTTC. This translates into CAGPRGIVGYTF.

The rearrangement joins TRBV6-2 or TRBV6-3 to TRBJ2-7; 7 bases match TRBD1. J lost 4 bases, V lost 2 bases, and 5 bases had no gene match. This CDR3 comprises 14 residues. From germline, CDR1 is MNHEY and CDR2 SVGEGT. DNA for the CDR3: TGTGCCAGCAGTTACGGCGTGGGACAGTACGAGCAGTACTTC. Encoded protein: CASSYGVGQYEQYF.

This clonotype was observed many times. V is TRBV7-2 and J is TRBJ2-5; D possibly matches TRBD1 or TRBD2 (5 bases each). The CDR3 runs to 16 residues. Germline V lookup: CDR1 SGHTA, CDR2 FQGNSA. The V and J ends lost 0 bases and 3 bases respectively, with 14 bases between them. The CDR3 DNA reads as TGTGCCAGCAGCTTAGCGGGACCGAGTCCTAAAGAGACCCAGTACTTC. Translation gives CASSLAGPSPKETQYF.

This clonotype has a single count. The chain carries TRBV6-6 and TRBJ1-1; possibly TRBD1 for D (6 bases). This CDR3 comprises 15 residues. V shed 6 bases and J shed 3 bases, with 17 bases lying between them. Germline V gene sequence: CDR1 MNHNY, CDR2 SVGAGI (reference sequence). CDR3 region: CASSLEGVSDTEAFF. CDR3 nucleotide sequence: TGTGCCAGCAGCCTCGAGGGGGTATCGGACACTGAAGCTTTCTTT.

This clonotype showed up just a few times. The chain links TRBV7-2 to TRBJ1-2; D is unresolved. CDR3 length: 12 residues. V was clipped by 4 bases and J by 5 bases, with 8 bases between them. Germline CDR1 is SGHTA and CDR2 is FQGNSA. The DNA of the CDR3 is TGTGCCAGCAGCTATGAGCAGTATGGCTACACCTTC. Residues: CASSYEQYGYTF.

This clonotype appeared a few times. The genes are TRBV5-1 and TRBJ2-6; D is ambiguous. CDR3 length: 17 amino acids. Germline CDR1 reads SGHRS; CDR2 reads YFSETQ. The germline V and J ends were trimmed by 4 bases and 0 bases, with 14 bases remaining between them. The CDR3 coding sequence is TGCGCCAGCAGCGTGAACCCAACCCCCTCTGGGGCCAACGTCCTGACTTTC. Amino acid sequence: CASSVNPTPSGANVLTF.

There are many counts of this clonotype. The chain links TRBV7-2 to TRBJ2-5; weak D call: TRBD1 (6 bases). The germline gives CDR1 SGHTA, CDR2 FQGNSA. The V gene lost 7 bases and the J gene lost 4 bases, with 16 bases spanning the gap. This CDR3 spans 14 amino acids. This CDR3 is CASNQGLGGETQYF. The CDR3 nucleotides read TGTGCCAGCAACCAGGGGCTTGGGGGAGAGACCCAGTACTTC.

At least ten counts were recorded for this clonotype. This chain links TRBV7-2 with TRBJ1-5; D ambiguous. CDR1 SGHTA and CDR2 FQGNSA come from the germline V gene. V shed 5 bases and J shed 5 bases, with 7 bases lying between them. This CDR3 spans 12 amino acids. The CDR3 nucleotides are TGTGCCAGCAGCCCCGGGGATCAGCCCCAGCATTTT. This sequence encodes CASSPGDQPQHF.

The CDR3 DNA sequence: TGTGCCAGCAGCATGGGACACGCGAATGAAAAACTGTTTTTT. Protein: CASSMGHANEKLFF. The rearrangement joins TRBV7-4 to TRBJ1-4, with D possibly being TRBD1 (6 bases). CDR3 length equals 14 residues. Germline V gene sequence: CDR1 SGHVT, CDR2 SQSDAQ. Trimming removed 5 bases from V and 5 bases from J, with 12 bases in between. The full variable domain, rest sourced from reference TRBV7-4 and TRBJ1-4, is GAGVSQSPRYKVAKRGRDVALRCDSISGHVTLYWYRQTLGQGSEVLTYSQSDAQRDKSGRPSGRFSAERPERSVSTLKIQRTEQGDSAVYLCASSMGHANEKLFFGSGTQLSVL.